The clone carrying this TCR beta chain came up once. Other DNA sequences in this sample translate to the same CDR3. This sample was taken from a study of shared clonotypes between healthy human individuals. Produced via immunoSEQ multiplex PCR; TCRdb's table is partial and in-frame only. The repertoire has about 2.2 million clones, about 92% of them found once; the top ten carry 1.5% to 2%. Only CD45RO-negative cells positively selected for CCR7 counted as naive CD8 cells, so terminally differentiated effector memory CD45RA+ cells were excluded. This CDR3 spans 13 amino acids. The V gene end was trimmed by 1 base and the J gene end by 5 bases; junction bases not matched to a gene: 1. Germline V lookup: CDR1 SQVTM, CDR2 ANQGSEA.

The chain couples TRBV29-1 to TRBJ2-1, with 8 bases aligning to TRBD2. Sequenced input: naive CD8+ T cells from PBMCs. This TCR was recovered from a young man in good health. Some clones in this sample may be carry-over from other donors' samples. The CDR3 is CSVEGGRNNEQFF. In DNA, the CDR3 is TGCAGCGTTGAAGGCGGGAGGAACAATGAGCAGTTCTTC.